This entry lists 16 T cell receptor beta chains sequenced from one sample in a study of blood T cell repertoires in COVID-19. Profiling relied on immunoSEQ multiplex PCR, and the TCRdb table lists in-frame clones only, not all of them. The table has 120,000 to 150,000 clones, around four fifths seen once. Input material: peripheral blood. These receptor sequences come from a human donor in a cohort sampled during active COVID-19.

This clone appeared a few times. The rearrangement joins TRBV7-2 to TRBJ2-7; the D gene is possibly TRBD2 (5 bases). Germline V gene lookup returns CDR1 SGHTA and CDR2 FQGNSA. V lost 1 base and J 4 bases, leaving 17 bases between the germline ends. The CDR3 sequence is 16 residues long. CDR3 residues: CASSLGPGLSGYEQYF. CDR3 nucleotide sequence: TGTGCCAGCAGCTTAGGTCCGGGCCTGTCGGGATACGAGCAGTACTTC. The full variable domain, rest sourced from reference TRBV7-2 and TRBJ2-7, is GAGVSQSPSNKVTEKGKDVELRCDPISGHTALYWYRQSLGQGLEFLIYFQGNSAPDKSGLPSDRFSAERTGGSVSTLTIQRTQQEDSAVYLCASSLGPGLSGYEQYFGPGTRLTVT.

The chain joins TRBV28 to TRBJ1-5, with D perhaps TRBD1 (6 bases). Between the trimmed V and J ends, which lost 6 bases and 4 bases, there was a span of 7 bases. The CDR3 sequence is 12 residues long. The germline gives CDR1 MDHEN, CDR2 SYDVKM. DNA for the CDR3: TGTGCCAGCAGCACAGGGAATCAGCCCCAGCATTTT. Translating it yields CASSTGNQPQHF.

Worth noting for this clone: At the DNA level, this CDR3 is encoded by other sequences in the same sample as well. The J gene is TRBJ1-2, the V gene TRBV28; tentative D call: TRBD1 (5 bases). This CDR3 is built from 11 residues. Trimming left V 5 bases short and J 4 bases short, with 5 bases between. The germline V gene has CDR1 MDHEN and CDR2 SYDVKM. The CDR3 loop reads CASSDSYGYTF. CDR3 nucleotides: TGTGCCAGCAGTGACAGCTATGGCTACACCTTC.

The chain is built from TRBV19 and TRBJ2-2, with 7 nucleotides matching TRBD2. This CDR3 spans 14 amino acids. In germline, CDR1 is LNHDA, CDR2 SQIVND (reference sequence). V shed 7 bases and J 4 bases; nucleotides not matched to a gene: 6. This CDR3 is CASKAGVGTGELFF. CDR3 nucleotide sequence: TGTGCCAGTAAGGCGGGAGTGGGCACCGGGGAGCTGTTTTTT. Full variable domain (remainder filled in from reference TRBV19 and TRBJ2-2): DGGITQSPKYLFRKEGQNVTLSCEQNLNHDAMYWYRQDPGQGLRLIYYSQIVNDFQKGDIAEGYSVSREKKESFPLTVTSAQKNPTAFYLCASKAGVGTGELFFGEGSRLTVL.

CDR3 nucleotides: TGTGCCAGCAGTTTACTAACAGGGATGGACACTGAAGCTTTCTTT. It specifies CASSLLTGMDTEAFF. The chain uses TRBV28 and TRBJ1-1, with a weak D call TRBD1 (6 bases). The germline gives CDR1 MDHEN, CDR2 SYDVKM. This CDR3 spans 15 amino acids. V lost 2 bases, J lost 3 bases, and 13 bases lay in between.

This CDR3 reads CATSIPDRPYEQYF. CDR3 bases: TGTGCCACCAGCATTCCAGACAGACCCTACGAGCAGTACTTC. The chain joins TRBV15 to TRBJ2-7; D might be TRBD1 (5 bases). This CDR3 has 14 amino acids. Trimming left V 4 bases short and J 2 bases short, with 12 bases between. Germline CDR1 is LNHNV and CDR2 is YYDKDF (reference sequence).

In its sample, this clone was seen once. J is TRBJ2-7 and V is TRBV18; TRBD1 is a possible D gene (6 bases). V gave up 3 bases and J gave up 5 bases, with 11 bases separating them. In germline, CDR1 is KGHSH, CDR2 LQKENI. This CDR3 is built from 13 residues. The CDR3: CASSPQKGDEQYF. The CDR3 DNA follows: TGTGCCAGCTCACCCCAGAAGGGGGACGAGCAGTACTTC.

The V gene is TRBV14, the J gene TRBJ2-5; 8 bases align to TRBD2. J gave up 4 bases and V 0 bases, and 4 bases lay outside the gene matches. The CDR3 runs to 15 residues. CDR1 is SGHDN, CDR2 FVKESK, per germline. CDR3 in amino acids: CASSQERGLAETQYF. The CDR3 DNA is TGTGCCAGCAGCCAAGAACGAGGACTAGCAGAGACCCAGTACTTC.

This chain joins TRBV5-1 and TRBJ2-5; 8 bases line up with TRBD2. The CDR3 is 15 residues long. Trimming took 4 bases from V and 6 from J; bases not matched to a gene: 11. CDR1 SGHRS and CDR2 YFSETQ come from the germline V gene. The CDR3 DNA sequence: TGCGCCAGCAGCCCCGGGACTAGTCCAGATCAGACCCAGTACTTC. Encoded protein: CASSPGTSPDQTQYF.

The chain couples TRBV23-1 to TRBJ2-1; 7 bases align to TRBD1. TRBV23-1 is filed as an ORF, its function uncertain. With V trimmed by 0 bases and J by 8 bases, 10 bases remained unmatched. The CDR3 spans 16 residues. CDR3 DNA: TGCGCCAGCAGTCAATCGACCCCTGACAGGGCTGATGAGCAGTTCTTC. It translates to CASSQSTPDRADEQFF.

V usage is TRBV29-1 and J usage is TRBJ2-5, with 11 bases matching TRBD2. This CDR3 is built from 13 residues. V gave up 5 bases and J gave up 2 bases; unmatched junction bases: 1. CDR1 is SQVTM and CDR2 is ANQGSEA in the germline V gene. CDR3 DNA sequence: TGCAGCGTTCGACTAGCGGGACAAGAGACCCAGTACTTC. The encoded protein is CSVRLAGQETQYF.

The CDR3: CASSYWTGGEQFF. The CDR3 coding sequence is TGTGCCAGCAGCTACTGGACAGGGGGTGAGCAGTTCTTC. The V call is TRBV13, the J call TRBJ2-1; 10 bases agree with TRBD1. Per the germline V gene, CDR1 is PRHDT and CDR2 is FYEKMQ (reference sequence). V shed 4 bases and J 9 bases; nucleotides not matched to a gene: 3. This CDR3 spans 13 amino acids.

V usage is TRBV7-2 and J usage is TRBJ2-7, with no clear D. Germline CDR1 is SGHTA and CDR2 is FQGNSA. This CDR3 spans 15 amino acids. V dropped 1 base and J dropped 2 bases, with 12 bases sitting between them. CDR3 in amino acids: CASSLDSQSPYEQYF. CDR3 coding DNA: TGTGCCAGCAGCTTAGATTCCCAATCCCCCTACGAGCAGTACTTC.

This chain connects TRBV4-1 to TRBJ1-2; 12 nucleotides line up with TRBD1. From germline, CDR1 is MGHRA and CDR2 YSYEKL. The CDR3 extends over 15 amino acids. The V segment lost 3 bases and the J segment 7 bases; nucleotides outside the gene matches: 6. The CDR3: CASSHPGTGGFGYTF. The CDR3 nucleotides are TGCGCCAGCAGCCACCCCGGGACAGGGGGCTTTGGCTACACCTTC.

The V call is TRBV5-1, the J call TRBJ2-3, with D possibly being TRBD2 (6 bases). This CDR3 has 15 residues. The germline V and J ends were trimmed by 3 bases and 4 bases, with 15 bases remaining between them. In germline, CDR1 is SGHRS, CDR2 YFSETQ. CDR3 amino acids: CASSSLGGAADTQYF. CDR3 DNA: TGCGCCAGCAGCTCCCTAGGAGGGGCCGCAGATACGCAGTATTTT.

The chain carries TRBV19 and TRBJ2-7, with TRBD2 matching over 9 bases. The V and J ends lost 3 bases and 5 bases, in that order; junction bases with no gene match: 11. The CDR3 length is 16 residues. The V gene's germline CDR1 is LNHDA and CDR2 SQIVND (reference sequence). CDR3 nucleotide sequence: TGTGCCAGTAGTATCGGGGCGGGACTAGCTGACCACGAGCAGTACTTC. Its protein is CASSIGAGLADHEQYF. The variable domain in full, completed from reference TRBV19 and TRBJ2-7, reads DGGITQSPKYLFRKEGQNVTLSCEQNLNHDAMYWYRQDPGQGLRLIYYSQIVNDFQKGDIAEGYSVSREKKESFPLTVTSAQKNPTAFYLCASSIGAGLADHEQYFGPGTRLTVT.